This is a list of T cell receptor beta chains from one sample in a study of cytomegalovirus exposure and HLA in healthy donors. Only in-frame clones appear in the TCRdb table, and some are missing; sequencing was by immunoSEQ multiplex PCR. This sample has 85,000 to 120,000 clones, with approximately 87% found just once. Material: PBMCs. The source is a man aged 35 to 55 in good health and CMV-seronegative. CDR3s include the opening cysteine and the closing phenylalanine or tryptophan. The D gene is left open where the match is weak. The size entry is marked missing in some rows and otherwise reads once, few, many or a size class.

>TRBD1|.|TRBV5-8|TRBJ2-5
TGTGCCAGCAGCAGGGGACAGCCTCTGTGGGAGACCCAGTACTTC
CASSRGQPLWETQYF
>TRBD1|.|TRBV19|TRBJ2-7
TGTGCCAGTAGAGAGGGGACAGGGGTGTTGGAGCAGTACTTC
CASREGTGVLEQYF
>TRBD1|.|TRBV6-5|TRBJ1-6
TGTGCCAGTTCAGGGGGGTCTAATTCACCCCTCCACTTT
CASSGGSNSPLHF
>TRBD1|.|TRBV19|TRBJ1-2
TGTGCCAGTAGACGGACAGGGCAAGGCTACACCTTC
CASRRTGQGYTF
>TRBD1|.|TRBV18|TRBJ1-2
TGTGCCAGCCCACCACCTTCACAGGGGGCTTATGGCTACACCTTC
CASPPPSQGAYGYTF
>.|.|TRBV5-1|TRBJ2-7
TGCGCCAGCAGCTTGGCTGGGCAGTACGAGCAGTACTTC
CASSLAGQYEQYF
>.|.|TRBV5-5|TRBJ2-5
TGTGCCAGCAGCCTCTACAGGGGGGGAGAGACCCAGTACTTC
CASSLYRGGETQYF
>TRBD1|.|TRBV19|TRBJ2-3
TGTGCCAGTAGTATAGACCGGACAGGACTCACAGATACGCAGTATTTT
CASSIDRTGLTDTQYF
>.|.|TRBV2|TRBJ1-3
TGTGCCACTACAATCACAGGGCTCGGAAACACCATATATTTT
CATTITGLGNTIYF
>.|once|TRBV6-4|TRBJ2-1
TGTGCCAGCAGTGCCCAATCAGCGGGCGGGGAGCAGTTCTTC
CASSAQSAGGEQFF
>TRBD2|once|TRBV5-3|TRBJ2-3
TGTGCCAGAAGCAAGGGGACTAGCGGGGGAACCACAGATACGCAGTATTTT
CARSKGTSGGTTDTQYF
>TRBD1|.|TRBV18|TRBJ2-1
TGTGCCAGCTCACCACCGGGGTGGACAGGGCGAAACAATGAGCAGTTCTTC
CASSPPGWTGRNNEQFF
>TRBD1|once|TRBV2|TRBJ1-4
TGTGCCAGCAGAGACAGGGACAGGAATGAAAAACTGTTTTTT
CASRDRDRNEKLFF
>.|.|TRBV7-6|TRBJ1-3
TGTGCCAGCAGCTTCAGGCCCCAGGGGGGAAACACCATATATTTT
CASSFRPQGGNTIYF
>TRBD1|.|TRBV5-1|TRBJ1-1
TGCGCCAGCAGCTTGGGAGTATTACAGGGGGCGAAGTGGAACACTGAAGCTTTCTTT
CASSLGVLQGAKWNTEAFF
>.|.|TRBV6-5|TRBJ1-2
TGTGCCAGCAGTTTTGGGGAGGGGTTCTATGGCTACACCTTC
CASSFGEGFYGYTF
>TRBD1|.|TRBV6-6|TRBJ1-6
TGTGCCAGCAGTTACGCGGGACAGGCCGGGACACCCCTCCACTTT
CASSYAGQAGTPLHF
>TRBD1|.|TRBV18|TRBJ2-7
TGTGCCAGCTCACCCATACCGGGACAGGGAAGGCAGCAGTACTTC
CASSPIPGQGRQQYF
>TRBD2|.|TRBV28|TRBJ2-1
TGTGCCAGCAGTACTAGCGGGGGAGGTCTTGAGCAGTTCTTC
CASSTSGGGLEQFF
>TRBD1|few|TRBV18|TRBJ2-7
TGTGCCAGCTCACCAACGGGGAGAGGGGGCGACTACGAGCAGTACTTC
CASSPTGRGGDYEQYF
>.|.|TRBV19|TRBJ1-2
TGTGCCAGTAGTATTGGGTTGTCGGGTGGCTACACCTTC
CASSIGLSGGYTF
>.|.|TRBV5-1|TRBJ1-1
TGCGCCAGCAGCTTGGCCCCCGAGGGCTGGGGGACCGGGGGCACTGAAGCTTTCTTT
CASSLAPEGWGTGGTEAFF
>.|.|TRBV5-8|TRBJ1-2
TGTGCCAGCAGCCTCACAGACATCTATGGCTACACCTTC
CASSLTDIYGYTF
>TRBD1|.|TRBV29-1|TRBJ1-5
TGCAGCGCTATGGACAGGGCCGATCAGCCCCAGCATTTT
CSAMDRADQPQHF
>TRBD1|few|TRBV5-1|TRBJ2-7
TGCGCCAGCAGCTTGGGGACAGGGGCGATCCCATCCTACGAGCAGTACTTC
CASSLGTGAIPSYEQYF
>.|.|TRBV2|TRBJ1-4
TGTGCCAGCAGTGAGCAGGTTTCTTCTGGAAAACTGTTTTTT
CASSEQVSSGKLFF
>.|.|TRBV9|TRBJ2-1
TGTGCCAGCAGCGTAGGAGGGTCTCCGACCAATGAGCAGTTCTTC
CASSVGGSPTNEQFF
>TRBD2|.|TRBV2|TRBJ2-3
TGTGCCAGCAGTGTCTTGCGGGGGGGCCCAGATACGCAGTATTTT
CASSVLRGGPDTQYF
>TRBD1|.|TRBV9|TRBJ2-5
TGTGCCAGCAGCCGGACAGGTACCGAGACCCAGTACTTC
CASSRTGTETQYF
>TRBD1|once|TRBV29-1|TRBJ2-7
TGCAGCTGTGGGGAGGTAGGACAGGGCGTCTACGAGCAGTACTTC
CSCGEVGQGVYEQYF
>TRBD2|.|TRBV11-2|TRBJ2-3
TGTGCCAGCAGCTCCGGGCTAGCGGGGACCACAGATACGCAGTATTTT
CASSSGLAGTTDTQYF
>.|.|TRBV30|TRBJ1-3
TGTGCCTGGAGCGGCTCGACGGCGCTAAGCGTCACCATATATTTT
CAWSGSTALSVTIYF
>.|.|TRBV18|TRBJ1-1
TGTGCCAGCTCACCCCGATCAAGGTCAGGGGAAGCTTTCTTT
CASSPRSRSGEAFF
>.|.|TRBV30|TRBJ1-2
TGTGCCTGGACGGTCACGGATGGCTACACCTTC
CAWTVTDGYTF
>TRBD1|.|TRBV4-3|TRBJ1-2
TGCGCCAGCAGCCAAGAAGGGCCAGGGGGAAGCTTGTATGGCTACACCTTC
CASSQEGPGGSLYGYTF
>.|.|TRBV5-6|TRBJ1-1
TGTGCCAGCAGCTTGCAGGGTGTCGGGGAAGCTTTCTTT
CASSLQGVGEAFF
>TRBD1|.|TRBV7-9|TRBJ1-1
TGTTCCAGCAGCTCGAGGGGGCCCGATGAAGCTTTCTTT
CSSSSRGPDEAFF
>TRBD1|.|TRBV9|TRBJ2-5
TGTGCCAGCAGCGTAGGCCAGGGGGCGGCCCAGTACTTC
CASSVGQGAAQYF
>.|.|TRBV27|TRBJ2-7
TGTGCCAGCAGTTTGAGTCTTTACTCCTACGAGCAGTACTTC
CASSLSLYSYEQYF
>.|.|TRBV5-6|TRBJ2-7
TGTGCCAGCAGCCCTGGAGCAGGGCTTAACTCCTACGAGCAGTACTTC
CASSPGAGLNSYEQYF
>.|.|TRBV9|TRBJ1-1
TGTGCCAGCAGCGGTCGCAGGGGGAACACTGAAGCTTTCTTT
CASSGRRGNTEAFF
>.|few|TRBV12-5|TRBJ1-5
TGTGCTAGTGGTTATCTCAATCAGCCCCAGCATTTT
CASGYLNQPQHF
>TRBD1|.|TRBV6-6|TRBJ1-2
TGTGCCAGCAGCCCTACAGGGGGCTTCTATGGCTACACCTTC
CASSPTGGFYGYTF
>TRBD1|.|TRBV7-7|TRBJ2-7
TGTGCTAGCAGCTTTGGACAGGGGCCCTACGAGCAGTACTTC
CASSFGQGPYEQYF
>.|once|TRBV7-3|TRBJ2-1
TGTGCCAGCAGCTTAACTAGTCGGGAGCAGTTCTTC
CASSLTSREQFF
>.|.|TRBV7-3|TRBJ2-3
TGTGCCAGCAGCGATCGACAGGTCCCCCATACGCAGTATTTT
CASSDRQVPHTQYF
>TRBD2|few|TRBV11-2|TRBJ2-3
TGTGCCAGCAGCTTAGAAGTTGGACTAGCGGGGGGTCGGAGCACAGATACGCAGTATTTT
CASSLEVGLAGGRSTDTQYF